This TCR beta chain comes out of a study of cytomegalovirus exposure and HLA in healthy donors (dated by TCRdb to the late 2010s). In the study overall: In an earlier analysis of some 610 of the donors, less than 350 Gb of sequence data and 100 million or so unique TCR beta sequences from about 179 million T cells were reported. The aim of the study was to test whether cataloging public T cell receptors could identify signatures of past pathogen exposure. Rather than using new phenotypic data, the later analysis identified candidate immune exposures from TCR beta sequences and from how often those sequences occurred across donors. Donor age, sex, ethnicity and CMV serostatus were collected together with the repertoire data. HLA typing included class I and class II loci at four-digit resolution. The number of donors typed differed by locus, with roughly 629-640 for A, B, C, DRB1 and DQB1, over 500 for DQA1, approximately 580 for DPA1, and some 440 for DPB1. In a later analysis, previously published TCR beta repertoires from 550 to 700 donors were re-analyzed and high-resolution HLA genotyping was added so that TCR occurrence patterns could be studied. A later genetic analysis used genome-wide SNP genotypes for 398 of the 666 donors, treating that subset as a discovery cohort. Several DR-DQ haplotypes were handled as single units for association and clustering because linkage in the cohort was strong. Using immunosequencing, the study profiled T cell repertoires from 550 to 750 subjects and related those repertoires to cytomegalovirus serostatus. Among the roughly 390 genotyped donors, more than 70% belonged to the genetic ancestry cluster associated with self-reported Caucasian donors. Roughly 300 gigabases of sequencing data and some 85 million unique TCR sequences were included in an early release covering 500 to 750 HLA-typed donors. Along with the roughly 670-subject first cohort, a separate validation cohort of roughly 110 different subjects was used. The study combined high-throughput TCR immunosequencing, statistical association of individual TCRs with disease status, and machine learning to predict cytomegalovirus infection status. Among some 410 genotyped donors of the cohort, an average of about 240,000 unique TCR beta nucleotide sequences were sequenced per donor, roughly 18% of them non-productive. Every discovery cohort repertoire had been produced on one sequencing platform. To decide whether each TCR beta V gene segment behaved as functional or pseudogenic, an earlier analysis of some 580 of the donors relied on high-throughput TCR beta sequencing.

Results the study describes overall, beyond this receptor: A later genetic analysis reported fewer N-insertions in productive TCRs among donors in an Asian-associated ancestry cluster than the roughly 620-donor mean. A further reported finding was that TCR beta sequences accurately predicted the HLA-A and HLA-B alleles for most subjects in the first cohort. A later analysis found that most CMV-associated TCR beta chains appeared HLA-restricted, with HLA associations seemingly driven largely by CMV exposure. Across donors, most TCR sequences were observed very rarely, whereas some public TCRs were present in many individuals. The authors suggested that the approach could potentially be extended to other disease states and immunological phenotypes. Because some donors lacked HLA typing at each locus, the association tests relied only on the typed subset. The only immune exposure information available for the cohort was CMV serostatus. Correlated functional status among segregating V segments might reflect linkage disequilibrium, but an unknown experimental factor could not be ruled out. The presence/absence analyses assumed that sequencing depth was roughly uniform across donors, and that assumption may not be true. At a false discovery rate of 0.05, a later analysis linked 16,000 or so TCR beta sequences to specific HLA alleles. In a later analysis, several top co-occurrence clusters were reported to appear linked to parvovirus B19, influenza, CMV and Epstein-Barr virus. In a later analysis, HLA-associated TCR beta chains were found to be more clonally expanded and to have lower generation probabilities than equally common non-associated chains. In this cohort, only TCR beta chains were sequenced, and detectable features were limited by the absence of alpha or paired-chain data. In both the original and validation cohorts, the classifier was reported to diagnose cytomegalovirus status with high specificity and sensitivity. An earlier analysis of approximately 600 of the donors showed that most TCR beta V segments appeared in productive rearrangements either about 87% or about 30% of the time, which broadly matched IMGT annotations. A total of around 150 TCR beta chains were listed by the study as associated with cytomegalovirus. Strong co-occurrence of HLA alleles, especially DR and DQ, made assigning TCR associations to individual alleles difficult. A cluster of highly shared sequence variants was judged likely to represent a technical artifact of the sequencing pipeline. An association between a missense DCLRE1C variant and V-gene and J-gene trimming of TCR beta chains was found in a later genetic analysis and replicated in an independent cohort. In vitro tests confirmed that a few of the cytomegalovirus-associated TCR beta chains recognize cytomegalovirus antigens. Seventeen rarely observed V segments, including chromosome 9 orphons, were excluded from the earlier analysis of about 610 of the donors because counts were too low. The 87-base-pair reads could not distinguish some IMGT-functional V segments, including TRBV6-2 and TRBV6-3, so those segments were excluded. In a later analysis, TCR association rates were found to vary across HLA loci, with the most associated TCRs seen for DRB1 alleles and the fewest for HLA-C alleles.

The CDR3 covers 14 residues, taking in both the cysteine and the phenylalanine. Only the CDR3 portion is preserved as DNA: 42 bases, with reading frame beginning at the first base. CDR1 and CDR2, per the germline V gene, are SGDLS and YYNGEE. V lost 8 bases and J lost 5 bases, and the count of bases not matched to a germline gene is 7. A word on this clone: The antigen this receptor binds is unknown. No qualities accompany the bases; no much larger clone lies one base away.

The cohort comprised around 690 healthy bone marrow donors. At the time of sampling, all cohort members were nominally healthy, though unrecorded immune exposures were likely present. The donor tested CMV seropositive, placing the donor among the 250 to 300 seropositive members of the cohort. Each donor provided a peripheral blood sample, and peripheral blood mononuclear cells were used for TCR beta sequencing. The Qiagen DNeasy Blood Extraction Kit was used to extract genomic DNA from the blood cell samples. The method behind the library was the immunoSEQ multiplex PCR assay. The multiplex PCR relied on a mix of 60 forward primers for TCR Vbeta segments and 13 reverse primers for TCR Jbeta segments. A multiplex PCR assay on genomic DNA amplified the CDR3 region of rearranged TCR beta genes. On the Illumina HiSeq System, the amplified TCR beta libraries were sequenced as 87-base-pair reads. Processing in the source paper ran as follows. Across the roughly 700 repertoires, a later analysis counted tens of millions of unique TCR beta chains, around 11 million of which were shared by at least two donors. A nearest-neighbor algorithm error-corrected the raw reads and collapsed the reads into unique sequences, merging closely related sequences to remove PCR and sequencing errors. To assign V, D and J gene segments, CDR3 sequences were aligned to IMGT reference sequences. For a sequence to be retained, at least a six-nucleotide match to both a V gene segment and a J gene segment was required. Rearrangements were classified as productive when the CDR3 lacked stop codons and remained in frame with V and J, and all other rearrangements were classified as non-productive. CDR3 was defined according to IMGT convention as the region running from the second conserved V-encoded cysteine to the conserved J-encoded phenylalanine. Sequences without an unambiguous match to a single V gene segment were excluded from the earlier analysis of several hundred of the donors. In an earlier analysis of approximately 610 of the donors, V segments were called functional above 56.7% productive rearrangements and were called segregating when the between-donor standard deviation exceeded 5%. A statistical classification framework was built for diagnosing cytomegalovirus status from the catalog of TCR beta chain sequences. A later analysis assigned V and J genes by comparing TCR nucleotide sequences with IMGT/GENE-DB human TR gene sequences. The TCRdist pipeline was used in a later analysis to assign CDR3 sequences and most-parsimonious VDJ recombination scenarios. In a later analysis, each TCR beta chain was defined by its CDR3 amino acid sequence together with its V-gene family, and reads lacking a unique V-gene family were excluded. A later analysis removed 592 highly shared, low-generation-probability nucleotide sequences to deal with suspected cross-contamination and a sequencing artifact. For each public chain, a later analysis derived a clonal expansion index from normalized ranks of inferred template counts within each repertoire. In a later analysis, generation probabilities were computed with a VDJ recombination model fitted to out-of-frame rearrangements, and the resulting probabilities were checked against IGoR. In a later analysis, TCR-TCR, TCR-HLA and TCR-CMV co-occurrence was scored with hypergeometric tests, and a repertoire-size bias correction was applied to TCR pairs. To estimate false discovery rates, a later analysis permuted the HLA or CMV assignments 20 times. In a later analysis, co-occurring TCRs were grouped using DBSCAN, with TCRdist sequence similarity added in when clustering inside HLA-allele-positive subsets. For co-occurrence clustering, repertoires with fewer than 30,000 or more than 120,000 public chains were excluded, along with roughly 5 repertoires with anomalous nucleotide sharing. Drawn from immuneACCESS, this table holds only the in-frame rearrangements with V and J called that TCRdb kept. Clones are partly lost; checked studies trace under half to an unresolved V gene and leave the rest unexplained. The DNA was the basis for D and trimming; V, J and clone size are from that table. The sample data list fewer than 250,000 clones, and roughly 73% of these were observed just once. The biggest ten clones account for 2.1% of the sample.

The sample taken for sequencing was PBMCs. This sequence originates from a woman in her twenties or thirties in good health and CMV-seropositive. The rearranged segments are TRBV9 and TRBJ2-1; TRBD2 matches 10 bases in the middle. The CDR3 protein sequence reads: CASTLAGFDNEQFF. The DNA reads TGTGCCAGTACACTAGCGGGGTTTGACAATGAGCAGTTCTTC.